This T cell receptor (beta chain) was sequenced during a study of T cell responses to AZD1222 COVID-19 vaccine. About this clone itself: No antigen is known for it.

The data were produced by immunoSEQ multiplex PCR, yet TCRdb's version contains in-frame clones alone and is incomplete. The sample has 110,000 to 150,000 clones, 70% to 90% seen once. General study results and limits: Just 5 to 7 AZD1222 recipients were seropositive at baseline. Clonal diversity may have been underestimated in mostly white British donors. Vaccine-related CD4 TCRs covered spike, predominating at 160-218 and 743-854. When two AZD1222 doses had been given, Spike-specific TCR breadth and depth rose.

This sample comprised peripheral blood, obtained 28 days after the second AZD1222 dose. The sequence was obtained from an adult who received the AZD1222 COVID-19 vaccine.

The CDR3 spells CASSGGVSGNEQFF. The CDR3 DNA reads TGCGCCAGCAGCGGAGGGGTGAGTGGCAATGAGCAGTTCTTC. The genes are TRBV10-1 and TRBJ2-1; possibly TRBD2 for D (6 bases). The V end lost 6 bases, the J end lost 6 bases, and 15 bases lay between the germline ends. CDR3 length: 14 residues. CDR1 is WNHNN and CDR2 is SYGVQD in the germline V gene (reference sequence).